A single sample gave rise to the 25 T cell receptor beta chains below, sequenced in a study of tissue T cells after allogeneic stem cell transplantation. Measured with immunoSEQ multiplex PCR; TCRdb has only the in-frame clones, and not every one. Seen here are about 24,000 clones, around 67% observed once, and the top ten hold around 7.2%. The sample consisted of tissue from the ileum, taken at autopsy. The source of these receptors is a female donor aged 60 or older with lung cancer.

By share of the sample, this clone is large. The genes are TRBV7-6 and TRBJ1-2, with 7 bases fitting TRBD1. V lost 5 bases and J lost 1; bases outside the gene matches: 19. CDR1 is SGHVS and CDR2 is FNYEAQ in the germline V gene. The CDR3 covers 19 residues. The CDR3 coding sequence is TGTGCCAGCAGCCCTCGGCCCGAGGGGGCGGGGGGGGTTAACTATGGCTACACCTTC. It encodes CASSPRPEGAGGVNYGYTF.

This clone came up once. The J gene is TRBJ2-1, the V gene TRBV11-1; D is undetermined. The germline CDR1 and CDR2 sequences are SGHAT and FQDESV (reference sequence). The V end lost 4 bases, the J end lost 6 bases, and 13 bases lay between the germline ends. The CDR3 length is 14 residues. The chain's CDR3 is CASSSGPSGNEQFF. CDR3 nucleotide sequence: TGTGCCAGCAGCTCGGGCCCATCAGGCAATGAGCAGTTCTTC.

This clone occurred once. The chain combines TRBV7-6 with TRBJ2-7; 11 bases are a match to TRBD2. J was trimmed by 2 bases and V by 3 bases; bases with no gene match: 9. The CDR3 length is 17 residues. The germline CDR1 and CDR2 sequences are SGHVS and FNYEAQ. The CDR3 here is CASSFLAGGRYAYEQYF. CDR3 nucleotide sequence: TGTGCCAGCAGCTTCCTAGCGGGGGGCCGCTACGCCTACGAGCAGTACTTC. Full variable domain (missing parts from reference TRBV7-6 and TRBJ2-7): GAGVSQSPRYKVTKRGQDVALRCDPISGHVSLYWYRQALGQGPEFLTYFNYEAQQDKSGLPNDRFSAERPEGSISTLTIQRTEQRDSAMYRCASSFLAGGRYAYEQYFGPGTRLTVT.

The rearrangement uses TRBV5-4 and TRBJ2-6; D unclear. The length of the CDR3 is 15 residues. V was shortened by 1 base and J by 2 bases, with 7 bases between the two germline ends. Germline V lookup: CDR1 SGHNT, CDR2 YYREEE (reference sequence). CDR3 sequence: CASSLWKAGANVLTF. For the CDR3, the DNA is TGTGCCAGCAGCTTGTGGAAAGCTGGGGCCAACGTCCTGACTTTC. Complete variable domain (other parts from reference TRBV5-4 and TRBJ2-6): ETGVTQSPTHLIKTRGQQVTLRCSSQSGHNTVSWYQQALGQGPQFIFQYYREEENGRGNFPPRFSGLQFPNYSSELNVNALELDDSALYLCASSLWKAGANVLTFGAGSRLTVL.

The chain employs TRBV2 and TRBJ1-5, with D possibly matching TRBD1 (5 bases). The germline V gene has CDR1 SNHLY and CDR2 FYNNEI. Between the trimmed V and J ends, which lost 3 bases and 4 bases, there was a span of 13 bases. This CDR3 contains 15 residues. CDR3 region: CASSEWAGMNQPQHF. The CDR3, as DNA: TGTGCCAGCAGTGAGTGGGCAGGGATGAATCAGCCCCAGCATTTT.

As DNA, the CDR3 is TGTGCCAGCAGCGTAGGCGGGTTCCAGTACTTC. Translating gives CASSVGGFQYF. The chain links TRBV5-6 to TRBJ2-5, with D perhaps TRBD2 (5 bases). Trimming took 4 bases from V and 10 from J, leaving 11 bases between them. The CDR3 contains 11 residues. Germline lookup yields CDR1 SGHDT and CDR2 YYEEEE.

J is TRBJ2-2 and V is TRBV30, with D possibly TRBD2 on 7 matching bases. The CDR3 totals 16 residues. Trimming shortened V by 3 bases and J by 0 bases, and 14 bases separated the two germline ends. Germline CDR1 reads GTSNPN; CDR2 reads SVGIG (reference sequence). The CDR3 sequence is CAWRGGAGPNTGELFF. In DNA form, the CDR3 reads TGTGCCTGGAGAGGGGGAGCGGGGCCGAACACCGGGGAGCTGTTTTTT.

This rearrangement joins TRBV6-2 or TRBV6-3 to TRBJ1-5, with 8 bases lining up with TRBD1. Germline values: CDR1 MNHEY, CDR2 SVGEGT. The CDR3 has 18 amino acids. V shed 6 bases, J shed 6 bases, and the junction held 19 bases outside the gene matches. For the CDR3, the DNA is TGTGCCAGCAGCCCTGACAGGGGCCTCGTTGGGGTGAGTCAGCCCCAGCATTTT. This sequence encodes CASSPDRGLVGVSQPQHF.

By sample share, this clone is medium-sized. The chain couples TRBV2 to TRBJ2-2, with D possibly matching TRBD1 (6 bases). The germline V gene has CDR1 SNHLY and CDR2 FYNNEI. Between the trimmed V and J ends, which lost 5 bases and 5 bases, there was a span of 15 bases. The CDR3 is 15 residues long. For the CDR3, the DNA is TGTGCCAGCAGTTGGACCGGGACACCAACCGGGGAGCTGTTTTTT. Protein: CASSWTGTPTGELFF.

The J gene is TRBJ1-1, the V gene TRBV19; D is perhaps TRBD1 (5 bases). Germline V CDR1 and CDR2: LNHDA, SQIVND (reference sequence). Trimming removed 4 bases from V and 1 base from J, with 16 bases in between. The CDR3 is 16 residues long. CDR3: CASSKDPGLKNTEAFF. CDR3 bases: TGTGCCAGTAGTAAAGATCCGGGACTCAAGAACACTGAAGCTTTCTTT.

This chain connects TRBV12-2 to TRBJ1-1; whether TRBD1, the table's D call, matches the DNA was not checked. TRBV12-2 is assigned pseudogene status. CDR3 size: 17 residues. The CDR3 sequence: CASRFDRGNGVNTEAFF. CDR3 coding DNA: TGTGCAAGTCGCTTTGACAGGGGGAACGGAGTGAACACTGAAGCTTTCTTT.

This clone has just a few counts. The V and J genes are TRBV27 and TRBJ2-1, with D possibly TRBD1 on 6 matching bases. Germline V lookup: CDR1 MNHEY, CDR2 SMNVEV (reference sequence). CDR3 length: 15 residues. Trimming removed 5 bases at V and 5 bases at J, with 16 bases between. CDR3 coding DNA: TGTGCCAGCAGTATAGGGGGTGGAGTGCACAATGAGCAGTTCTTC. Amino acids: CASSIGGGVHNEQFF.

This chain links TRBV6-6 with TRBJ2-7, with D perhaps matching TRBD1 (5 bases). Germline V lookup: CDR1 MNHNY, CDR2 SVGAGI (reference sequence). This CDR3 contains 14 residues. V lost 4 bases and J 1 base, leaving 11 bases between the germline ends. This CDR3 reads CASSSQGQSYEQYF. As DNA, the CDR3 is TGTGCCAGCAGTTCCCAAGGACAATCCTACGAGCAGTACTTC.

The chain links TRBV7-2 to TRBJ2-1, with 7 nucleotides matching TRBD1. Germline lookup yields CDR1 SGHTA and CDR2 FQGNSA. The CDR3 length is 14 residues. J was trimmed by 4 bases and V by 3 bases; bases with no gene match: 3. CDR3 region: CASSFPGGYNEQFF. CDR3 sequence (DNA): TGTGCCAGCAGCTTCCCAGGGGGATACAATGAGCAGTTCTTC.

The rearrangement uses TRBV28 and TRBJ1-5; 8 nucleotides agree with TRBD1. The CDR3 extends over 16 amino acids. Germline V gene data show CDR1 as MDHEN and CDR2 as SYDVKM. V lost 3 bases and J lost 3; bases outside the gene matches: 7. The CDR3 reads CASSFRGRLDNQPQHF. The CDR3 DNA reads TGTGCCAGCAGTTTCAGGGGGCGGTTGGACAATCAGCCCCAGCATTTT.

The chain has TRBV7-9 and TRBJ2-5, with 11 bases aligning to TRBD1. This CDR3 region has 15 residues. CDR1 and CDR2 from the germline V gene are SEHNR and FQNEAQ (reference sequence). Losses at the gene ends were 5 bases for V and 3 bases for J; bases not matched to a gene: 5. The CDR3 here is CASSPGQGVKETQYF. CDR3 coding DNA: TGTGCCAGCAGCCCGGGACAGGGGGTGAAAGAGACCCAGTACTTC.

This clone was seen only a few times. The chain joins TRBV7-2 to TRBJ2-2, with no clear D. This CDR3 contains 14 residues. V was cut by 7 bases and J by 4 bases, with 13 bases left in between. Per the germline V gene, CDR1 is SGHTA and CDR2 is FQGNSA. CDR3 coding DNA: TGTGCCAGCACCCCGGTGTCTACCACCGGGGAGCTGTTTTTT. Amino acids: CASTPVSTTGELFF.

This chain links TRBV4-2 with TRBJ2-7; 7 bases are a match to TRBD2. This CDR3 is 17 amino acids long. Unmatched junction bases numbered 10, after V lost 0 bases and J lost 2 bases. Germline CDR1 and CDR2: LGHNA and YNFKEQ. CDR3 DNA sequence: TGTGCCAGCAGCCAAGAATTGAAAAGCGGGAACCCCTACGAGCAGTACTTC. Translated: CASSQELKSGNPYEQYF.

The gene calls are TRBV18 and TRBJ1-1; D possibly corresponds to TRBD1 (6 bases). CDR1 KGHSH and CDR2 LQKENI come from the germline V gene. V was shortened by 3 bases and J by 0 bases, with 14 bases between the two germline ends. This CDR3 comprises 16 residues. The CDR3 coding sequence is TGTGCCAGCTCACCCCGAGGGGGAGGGGTGAACACTGAAGCTTTCTTT. Amino acids: CASSPRGGGVNTEAFF.

The chain uses TRBV25-1 and TRBJ1-1, with D possibly matching TRBD1 (5 bases). This CDR3 has 12 residues. Trimming pared 4 bases from V and 8 bases from J, leaving 11 bases between. Germline V gives CDR1 MGHDK, CDR2 SYGVNS. CDR3 residues: CASSAQGYEAFF. The CDR3, as DNA: TGTGCCAGCAGTGCCCAGGGTTACGAAGCTTTCTTT.

This chain connects TRBV12-3 or TRBV12-4 to TRBJ1-2; the match to TRBD1 covers 7 bases. This CDR3 region has 13 residues. The V gene end was trimmed by 5 bases and the J gene end by 4 bases; junction bases not matched to a gene: 4. The CDR3 DNA sequence: TGTGCCAGCAGTGTACAGGGGAGCTATGGCTACACCTTC. Its protein is CASSVQGSYGYTF.

The V gene is TRBV27, the J gene TRBJ2-4; 8 bases match TRBD1. Germline trimming cut 5 bases from V and 3 bases from J; bases unmatched to any gene: 6. The CDR3 has 15 amino acids. From germline, CDR1 is MNHEY and CDR2 SMNVEV (reference sequence). CDR3 sequence (DNA): TGTGCCAGCAGTCCATCGGGACAGGTCAAAAACATTCAGTACTTC. Translated: CASSPSGQVKNIQYF.

The chain employs TRBV15 and TRBJ2-1, with 9 nucleotides matching TRBD2. With V trimmed by 0 bases and J by 10 bases, 13 bases remained unmatched. CDR1 is LNHNV, CDR2 YYDKDF, per germline (reference sequence). This CDR3 is built from 17 residues. CDR3 sequence reads: CATSRDVNSGSGEEQFF. The CDR3 coding sequence is TGTGCCACCAGCAGAGATGTGAATAGCGGGAGCGGGGAGGAGCAGTTCTTC.

This chain links TRBV6-5 with TRBJ1-2; D might be TRBD1 (6 bases). V lost 7 bases to trimming and J lost 7 bases, with 16 bases between them. Germline lookup yields CDR1 MNHEY and CDR2 SVGAGI. The CDR3 has 13 amino acids. The CDR3: CASKAGAAGGYTF. The CDR3 DNA follows: TGTGCCAGCAAAGCGGGGGCAGCGGGTGGCTACACCTTC.

The chain is built from TRBV6-2 or TRBV6-3 and TRBJ2-7; perhaps TRBD2 as D (6 bases). The germline gives CDR1 MNHEY, CDR2 SVGEGT. V shed 6 bases and J shed 4 bases, with 10 bases lying between them. The CDR3 runs to 12 residues. In DNA form, the CDR3 reads TGTGCCAGCAGCTGGGGACTTTACGAGCAGTACTTC. Amino acids: CASSWGLYEQYF.